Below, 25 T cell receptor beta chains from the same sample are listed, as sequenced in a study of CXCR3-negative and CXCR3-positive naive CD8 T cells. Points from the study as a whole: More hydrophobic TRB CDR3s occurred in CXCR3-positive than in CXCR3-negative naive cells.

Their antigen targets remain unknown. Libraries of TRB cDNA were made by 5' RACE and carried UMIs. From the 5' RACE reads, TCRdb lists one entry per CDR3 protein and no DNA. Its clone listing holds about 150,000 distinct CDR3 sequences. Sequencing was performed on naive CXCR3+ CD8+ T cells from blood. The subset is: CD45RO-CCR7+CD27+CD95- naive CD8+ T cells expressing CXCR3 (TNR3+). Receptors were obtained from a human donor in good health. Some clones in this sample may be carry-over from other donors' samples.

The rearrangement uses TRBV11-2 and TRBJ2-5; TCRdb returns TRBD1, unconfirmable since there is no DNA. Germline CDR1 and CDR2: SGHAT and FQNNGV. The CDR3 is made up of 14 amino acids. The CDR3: CASSLTGAWETQYF. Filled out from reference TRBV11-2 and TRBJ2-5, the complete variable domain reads EAGVAQSPRYKIIEKRQSVAFWCNPISGHATLYWYQQILGQGPKLLIQFQNNGVVDDSQLPKDRFSAERLKGVDSTLKIQPAKLEDSAVYLCASSLTGAWETQYFGPGTRLLVL.

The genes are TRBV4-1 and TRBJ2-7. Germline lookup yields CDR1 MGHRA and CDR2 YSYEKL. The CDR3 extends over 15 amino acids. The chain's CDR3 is CASSLELITSYEQYF.

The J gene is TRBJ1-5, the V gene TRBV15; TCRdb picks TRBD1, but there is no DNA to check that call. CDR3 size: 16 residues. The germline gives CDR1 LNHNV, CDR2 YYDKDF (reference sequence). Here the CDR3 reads CATSADRGLGNQPQHF.

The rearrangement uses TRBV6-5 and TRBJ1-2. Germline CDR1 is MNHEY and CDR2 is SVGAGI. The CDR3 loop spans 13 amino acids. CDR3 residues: CASSYSPAYGYTF.

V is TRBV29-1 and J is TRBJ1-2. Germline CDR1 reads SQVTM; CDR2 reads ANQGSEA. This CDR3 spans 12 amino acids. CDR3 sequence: CSVGEGLHGYTF. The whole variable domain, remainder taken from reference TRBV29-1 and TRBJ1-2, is SAVISQKPSRDICQRGTSLTIQCQVDSQVTMMFWYRQQPGQSLTLIATANQGSEATYESGFVIDKFPISRPNLTFSTLTVSNMSPEDSSIYLCSVGEGLHGYTFGSGTRLTVV.

The CDR3 here is CASSSGTGNSPLHF. The chain recombines TRBV7-9 with TRBJ1-6; TCRdb selects TRBD1, and the lack of DNA leaves this call unchecked. This CDR3 is built from 14 residues. Germline V gene sequence: CDR1 SEHNR, CDR2 FQNEAQ (reference sequence).

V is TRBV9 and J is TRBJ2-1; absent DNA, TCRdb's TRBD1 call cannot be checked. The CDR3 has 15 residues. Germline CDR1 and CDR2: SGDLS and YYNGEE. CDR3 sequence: CASSAGSGEYNEQFF.

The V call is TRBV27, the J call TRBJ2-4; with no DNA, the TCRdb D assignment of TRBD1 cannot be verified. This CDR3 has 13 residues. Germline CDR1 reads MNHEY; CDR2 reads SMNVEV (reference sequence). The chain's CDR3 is CASSTRRDRVQYF.

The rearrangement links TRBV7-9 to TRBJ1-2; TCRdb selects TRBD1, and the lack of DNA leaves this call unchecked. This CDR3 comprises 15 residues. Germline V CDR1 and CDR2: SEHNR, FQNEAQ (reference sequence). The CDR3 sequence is CTSSSEGVSVYGYTF.

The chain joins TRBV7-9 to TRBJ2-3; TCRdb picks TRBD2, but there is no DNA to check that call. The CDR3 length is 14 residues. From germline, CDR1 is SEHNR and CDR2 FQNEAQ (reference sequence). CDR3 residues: CASTPIVGADTQYF. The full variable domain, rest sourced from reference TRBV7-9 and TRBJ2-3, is DTGVSQNPRHKITKRGQNVTFRCDPISEHNRLYWYRQTLGQGPEFLTYFQNEAQLEKSRLLSDRFSAERPKGSFSTLEIQRTEQGDSAMYLCASTPIVGADTQYFGPGTRLTVL.

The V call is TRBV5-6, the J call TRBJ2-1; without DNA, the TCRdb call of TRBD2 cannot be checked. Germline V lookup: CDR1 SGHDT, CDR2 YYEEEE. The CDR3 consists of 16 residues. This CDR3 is CASSLETSGKFNEQFF.

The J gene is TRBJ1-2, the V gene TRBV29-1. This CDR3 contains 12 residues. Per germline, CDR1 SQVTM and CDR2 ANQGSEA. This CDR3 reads CSVADSGNGYTF.

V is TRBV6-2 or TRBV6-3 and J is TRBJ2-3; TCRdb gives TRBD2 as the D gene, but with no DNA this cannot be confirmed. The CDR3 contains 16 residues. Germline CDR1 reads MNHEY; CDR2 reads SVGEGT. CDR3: CASSLTPGLGTDTQYF.

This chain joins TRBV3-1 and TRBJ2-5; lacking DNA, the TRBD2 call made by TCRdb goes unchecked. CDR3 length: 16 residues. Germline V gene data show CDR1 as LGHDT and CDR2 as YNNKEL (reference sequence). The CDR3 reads CASSRRAGGLQETQYF.

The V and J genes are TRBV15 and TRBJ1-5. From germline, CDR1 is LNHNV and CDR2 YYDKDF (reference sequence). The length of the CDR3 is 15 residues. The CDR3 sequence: CATSRLRTADRPQHF. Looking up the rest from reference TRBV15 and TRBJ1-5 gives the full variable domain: DAMVIQNPRYQVTQFGKPVTLSCSQTLNHNVMYWYQQKSSQAPKLLFHYYDKDFNNEADTPDNFQSRRPNTSFCFLDIRSPGLGDTAMYLCATSRLRTADRPQHFGDGTRLSIL.

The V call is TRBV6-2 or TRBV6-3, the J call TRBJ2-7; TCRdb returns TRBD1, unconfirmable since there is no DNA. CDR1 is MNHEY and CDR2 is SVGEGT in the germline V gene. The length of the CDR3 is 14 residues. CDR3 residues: CASSYPTGIHEQYF.

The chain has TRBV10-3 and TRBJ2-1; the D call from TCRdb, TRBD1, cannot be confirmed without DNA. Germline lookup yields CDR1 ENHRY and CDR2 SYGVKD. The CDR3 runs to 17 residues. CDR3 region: CAISELLGQGIYNEQFF.

The CDR3 reads CASTPYPGTGTYEQYF. V gene TRBV12-3 or TRBV12-4 combines with J gene TRBJ2-7; TCRdb reports TRBD1, a call that lacks DNA to check it against. The CDR3 is 16 residues long.

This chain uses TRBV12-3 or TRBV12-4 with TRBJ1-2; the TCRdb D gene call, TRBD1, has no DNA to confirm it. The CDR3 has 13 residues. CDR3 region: CASSLIQGDGYTF.

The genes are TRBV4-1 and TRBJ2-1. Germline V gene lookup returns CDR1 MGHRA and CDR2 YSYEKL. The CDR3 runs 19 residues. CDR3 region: CASSPSMTKASSYCNEQFF.

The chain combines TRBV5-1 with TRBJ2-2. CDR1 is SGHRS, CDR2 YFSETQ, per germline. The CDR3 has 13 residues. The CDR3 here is CASLDGNTGELFF.

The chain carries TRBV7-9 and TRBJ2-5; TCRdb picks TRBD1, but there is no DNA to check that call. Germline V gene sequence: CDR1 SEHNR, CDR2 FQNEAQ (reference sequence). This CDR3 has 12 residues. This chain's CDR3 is CASSLVDRSQYF.

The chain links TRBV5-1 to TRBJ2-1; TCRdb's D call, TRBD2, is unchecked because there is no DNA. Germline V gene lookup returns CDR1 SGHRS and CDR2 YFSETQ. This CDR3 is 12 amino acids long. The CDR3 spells CASSLVGSEQFF.

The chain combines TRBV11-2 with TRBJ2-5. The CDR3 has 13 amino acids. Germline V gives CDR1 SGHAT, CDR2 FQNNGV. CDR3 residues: CASSLVFQETQYF.

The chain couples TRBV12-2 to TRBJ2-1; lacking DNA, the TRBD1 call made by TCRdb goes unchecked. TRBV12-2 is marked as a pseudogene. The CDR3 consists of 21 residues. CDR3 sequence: CASRLARSGFSPRETYNEQFF.